Listed here are 18 T cell receptor beta chains from one sample, sequenced in a study of blood T cell repertoires in COVID-19. Libraries were prepared by immunoSEQ multiplex PCR; TCRdb keeps only in-frame clonotypes and omits some of them. The data hold about 71,000 clones, with about nine tenths observed a single time. Material: peripheral blood. These receptors originate from a man in his thirties or forties with acute or convalescent COVID-19.

The chain recombines TRBV11-2 with TRBJ1-6, with no clear D. This CDR3 comprises 13 residues. Germline V gives CDR1 SGHAT, CDR2 FQNNGV. V was trimmed by 0 bases and J by 10 bases, leaving 7 bases between them. CDR3 sequence reads: CASSLDRGSPLHF. The CDR3 nucleotides are TGTGCCAGCAGCTTAGATAGAGGGTCACCCCTCCACTTT.

The chain has TRBV3-1 (or the pseudogene TRBV3-2) and TRBJ2-5, with D perhaps matching TRBD1 (6 bases). The V end was cut by 5 bases, the J end by 5 bases, with 12 bases between. This CDR3 contains 13 residues. Germline V gives CDR1 LGHDT, CDR2 YNNKEL (reference sequence). CDR3 protein: CASSIQGSETQYF. The CDR3 nucleotides read TGTGCCAGCAGCATCCAGGGGTCGGAGACCCAGTACTTC.

The chain carries TRBV7-9 and TRBJ2-3, with D tentatively TRBD2 (5 bases). Looked up from germline, CDR1 is SEHNR and CDR2 is FQNEAQ (reference sequence). This CDR3 comprises 15 residues. Trimming stripped 3 bases from V and 0 bases from J, with 10 bases between. The CDR3 coding sequence is TGTGCCAGCAGCTTCGGGATCTCTAGCACAGATACGCAGTATTTT. Protein sequence: CASSFGISSTDTQYF.

The chain is built from TRBV5-1 and TRBJ1-4, with a tentative D call TRBD1 (5 bases). The CDR3 totals 14 residues. The germline V gene has CDR1 SGHRS and CDR2 YFSETQ. Trimming removed 2 bases from V and 6 bases from J, with 11 bases in between. This CDR3 reads CASSFGGGDEKLFF. The CDR3 DNA reads as TGCGCCAGCAGCTTTGGGGGAGGGGATGAAAAACTGTTTTTT. The full variable domain, with the rest looked up from reference TRBV5-1 and TRBJ1-4, is KAGVTQTPRYLIKTRGQQVTLSCSPISGHRSVSWYQQTPGQGLQFLFEYFSETQRNKGNFPGRFSGRQFSNSRSEMNVSTLELGDSALYLCASSFGGGDEKLFFGSGTQLSVL.

This chain connects TRBV19 to TRBJ2-1, with 9 positions matching TRBD1. Unmatched junction bases numbered 12, after V lost 10 bases and J lost 8 bases. This CDR3 has 14 residues. CDR1 is LNHDA, CDR2 SQIVND, per germline (reference sequence). The CDR3 region has the DNA TGTGCCACCAGAAGACAGGGGGGTCGGGATGAGCAGTTCTTC. This translates into CATRRQGGRDEQFF.

The rearrangement joins TRBV11-3 to TRBJ2-1, with 14 bases identical to TRBD2. This CDR3 contains 17 residues. CDR1 is SGHNT and CDR2 is YENEEA in the germline V gene. The J segment lost 7 bases and the V segment lost 1 base, leaving 6 bases of the junction unmatched. CDR3 residues: CASSLVGTSGGLNEQFF. DNA of the CDR3: TGTGCCAGCAGCTTAGTCGGGACTAGCGGGGGCTTAAATGAGCAGTTCTTC.

The chain has TRBV27 and TRBJ1-4; D uncertain. Trimming stripped 7 bases from V and 4 bases from J, with 13 bases between. The germline CDR1 and CDR2 sequences are MNHEY and SMNVEV (reference sequence). CDR3 length: 14 residues. The CDR3 nucleotides are TGTGCCAGCACTCGGGTGCCAGATAATGAAAAACTGTTTTTT. As protein: CASTRVPDNEKLFF.

This clone was picked up a small number of times. This sequence joins TRBV7-3 and TRBJ2-3, with TRBD2 matching over 9 bases. CDR3 length: 16 residues. V was clipped by 1 base and J by 6 bases; unmatched bases: 8. Germline V CDR1 and CDR2: SGHTA, FQGTGA. CDR3 bases: TGTGCCAGCAGCTTAAATGGCGCGGGAGGGCCGGATACGCAGTATTTT. This sequence encodes CASSLNGAGGPDTQYF.

This chain joins TRBV11-2 and TRBJ1-2; 7 positions match TRBD1. V dropped 1 base and J dropped 3; count of bases not matched to a gene: 5. The CDR3 has 15 residues. Germline V gives CDR1 SGHAT, CDR2 FQNNGV. The CDR3 reads CASSLGPGQYYGYTF. The DNA of the CDR3 is TGTGCCAGCAGCTTAGGTCCGGGACAGTACTATGGCTACACCTTC.

J is TRBJ2-5 and V is TRBV2; D gene uncertain. This CDR3 spans 15 amino acids. Germline lookup yields CDR1 SNHLY and CDR2 FYNNEI. V lost 0 bases to trimming and J lost 2 bases, with 10 bases between them. The CDR3: CASSEAGLLQETQYF. DNA of the CDR3: TGTGCCAGCAGTGAAGCGGGCCTATTACAAGAGACCCAGTACTTC.

This clone was observed a handful of times. The J gene is TRBJ1-2, the V gene TRBV4-2; no definite D call. Per germline, CDR1 LGHNA and CDR2 YNFKEQ. V was clipped by 1 base and J by 0 bases, with 9 bases between them. The CDR3 extends over 15 amino acids. The CDR3 spells CASSQVDTSNYGYTF. DNA for the CDR3: TGTGCCAGCAGCCAAGTTGACACGTCTAACTATGGCTACACCTTC.

The V gene is TRBV5-4, the J gene TRBJ1-1; 7 nucleotides match TRBD1. The trim removed 5 bases at V and 4 bases at J, leaving 11 bases unmatched. CDR3 length equals 15 residues. The germline CDR1 and CDR2 sequences are SGHNT and YYREEE (reference sequence). CDR3 sequence: CASSSTPDRSTEAFF. For the CDR3, the DNA is TGTGCCAGCAGTTCGACCCCGGACAGGTCCACTGAAGCTTTCTTT. Full variable domain (rest looked up from reference TRBV5-4 and TRBJ1-1): ETGVTQSPTHLIKTRGQQVTLRCSSQSGHNTVSWYQQALGQGPQFIFQYYREEENGRGNFPPRFSGLQFPNYSSELNVNALELDDSALYLCASSSTPDRSTEAFFGQGTRLTVV.

The V and J genes are TRBV6-2 or TRBV6-3 and TRBJ2-1, with 9 bases identical to TRBD1. Germline lookup yields CDR1 MNHEY and CDR2 SVGEGT. The CDR3 runs 16 residues. V dropped 5 bases and J dropped 7; count of bases not matched to a gene: 12. DNA for the CDR3: TGTGCCAGCAGTAAACTCCTAACAGGGGGCAAGAATGAGCAGTTCTTC. This translates into CASSKLLTGGKNEQFF.

J is TRBJ1-5 and V is TRBV10-3; 9 nucleotides line up with TRBD1. J lost 5 bases, V lost 3 bases, and 2 bases had no gene match. The CDR3 contains 14 residues. Germline CDR1 reads ENHRY; CDR2 reads SYGVKD. CDR3 region: CAISERQGDQPQHF. The CDR3 coding sequence is TGTGCCATCAGTGAAAGACAGGGGGATCAGCCCCAGCATTTT.

The chain has TRBV21-1 and TRBJ1-2; the table names TRBD1, a call not compared with the DNA. TRBV21-1 is reported as a pseudogene. The CDR3 runs 19 residues. The CDR3 region has the DNA TGTGCCAGCAGCAAAGCCAAATACCTACTTCCAGGGTGTGTCTATGGCTACACCTTC. This translates into CASSKAKYLLPGCVYGYTF.

V gene TRBV5-6 combines with J gene TRBJ2-7; tentative D call: TRBD1 (6 bases). With 4 bases removed from V and 4 bases from J, the gap between germline ends came to 12 bases. Germline CDR1 and CDR2: SGHDT and YYEEEE. The CDR3 consists of 13 residues. The CDR3 bases are TGTGCCAGCAGCCAGACAGGTTTGTACGAGCAGTACGTC. It encodes CASSQTGLYEQYV.

CDR3 amino acids: CASSPVLAGGPFYNEQFF. The CDR3 DNA is TGCGCCAGCAGCCCTGTTCTAGCGGGAGGGCCTTTCTACAATGAGCAGTTCTTC. The chain is built from TRBV5-1 and TRBJ2-1, with 12 bases fitting TRBD2. Germline CDR1 SGHRS, CDR2 YFSETQ. The V gene end was trimmed by 4 bases and the J gene end by 3 bases; junction bases not matched to a gene: 11. The CDR3 is 18 residues long.

The V call is TRBV19, the J call TRBJ1-5; D remains ambiguous. Germline-derived CDR1 and CDR2 are LNHDA and SQIVND (reference sequence). CDR3 length equals 14 residues. Trimming took off 5 bases at V and 2 bases at J, with 10 bases between the two ends. The CDR3 protein is CASSPRDGNQPQHF. For the CDR3, the DNA is TGTGCCAGTAGTCCCCGGGATGGCAATCAGCCCCAGCATTTT.